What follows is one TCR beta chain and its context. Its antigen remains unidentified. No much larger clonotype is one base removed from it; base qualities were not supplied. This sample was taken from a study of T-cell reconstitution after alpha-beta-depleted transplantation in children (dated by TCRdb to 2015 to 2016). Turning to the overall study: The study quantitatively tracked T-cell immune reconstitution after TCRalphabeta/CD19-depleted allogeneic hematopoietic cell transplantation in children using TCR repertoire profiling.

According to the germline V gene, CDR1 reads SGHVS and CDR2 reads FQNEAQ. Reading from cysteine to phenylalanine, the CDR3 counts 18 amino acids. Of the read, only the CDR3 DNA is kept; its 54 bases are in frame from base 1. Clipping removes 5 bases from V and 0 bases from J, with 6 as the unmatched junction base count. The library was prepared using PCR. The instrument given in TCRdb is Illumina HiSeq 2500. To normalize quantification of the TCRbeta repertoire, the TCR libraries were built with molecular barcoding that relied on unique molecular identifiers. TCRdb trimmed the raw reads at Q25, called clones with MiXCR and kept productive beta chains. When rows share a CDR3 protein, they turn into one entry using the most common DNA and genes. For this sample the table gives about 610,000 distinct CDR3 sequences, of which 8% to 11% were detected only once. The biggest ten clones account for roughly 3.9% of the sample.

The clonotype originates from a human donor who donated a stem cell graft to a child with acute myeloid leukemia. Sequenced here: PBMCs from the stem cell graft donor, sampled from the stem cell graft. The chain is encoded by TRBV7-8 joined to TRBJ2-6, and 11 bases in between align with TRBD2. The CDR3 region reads CASSPGLAGVSGANVLTF. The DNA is TGTGCCAGCAGCCCCGGACTAGCGGGTGTCTCTGGGGCCAACGTCCTGACTTTC.